This T cell receptor beta chain comes out of a study of blood T cell repertoires in COVID-19. The CDR3 length is 16 residues. Germline values: CDR1 SQVTM, CDR2 ANQGSEA. Trimming removed 3 bases from V and 5 bases from J; junction bases left unmatched: 10. This clone was recorded once. Measured with immunoSEQ multiplex PCR; TCRdb has only the in-frame clones, and not every one. The sample has about 160,000 clones; 87% are singletons. This TCR was recovered from a woman aged 50 to 60 who had recovered from COVID-19. Sequencing was carried out using PBMCs or T cells enriched from blood (not recorded which). The rearrangement joins TRBV29-1 to TRBJ1-1, with 12 bases that match TRBD1. CDR3 sequence (DNA): TGCAGCGTTGACCTCCGGGACAGGGGGCGAGCAACTGAAGCTTTCTTT. Amino acids: CSVDLRDRGRATEAFF. Based on the CDR3 plus reference TRBV29-1 and TRBJ1-1, the full variable domain is SAVISQKPSRDICQRGTSLTIQCQVDSQVTMMFWYRQQPGQSLTLIATANQGSEATYESGFVIDKFPISRPNLTFSTLTVSNMSPEDSSIYLCSVDLRDRGRATEAFFGQGTRLTVV.